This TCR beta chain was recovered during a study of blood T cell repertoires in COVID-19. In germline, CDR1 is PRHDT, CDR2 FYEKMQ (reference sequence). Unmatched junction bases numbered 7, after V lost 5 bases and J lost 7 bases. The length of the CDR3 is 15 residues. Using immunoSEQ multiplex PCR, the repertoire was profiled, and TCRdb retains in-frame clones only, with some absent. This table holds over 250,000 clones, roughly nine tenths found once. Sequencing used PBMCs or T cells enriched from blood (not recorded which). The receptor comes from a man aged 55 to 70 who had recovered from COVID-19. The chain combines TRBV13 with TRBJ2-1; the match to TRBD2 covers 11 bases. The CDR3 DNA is TGTGCCAGCAGCATTACTAGCGGGAGTGCTAATGAGCAGTTCTTC. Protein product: CASSITSGSANEQFF.